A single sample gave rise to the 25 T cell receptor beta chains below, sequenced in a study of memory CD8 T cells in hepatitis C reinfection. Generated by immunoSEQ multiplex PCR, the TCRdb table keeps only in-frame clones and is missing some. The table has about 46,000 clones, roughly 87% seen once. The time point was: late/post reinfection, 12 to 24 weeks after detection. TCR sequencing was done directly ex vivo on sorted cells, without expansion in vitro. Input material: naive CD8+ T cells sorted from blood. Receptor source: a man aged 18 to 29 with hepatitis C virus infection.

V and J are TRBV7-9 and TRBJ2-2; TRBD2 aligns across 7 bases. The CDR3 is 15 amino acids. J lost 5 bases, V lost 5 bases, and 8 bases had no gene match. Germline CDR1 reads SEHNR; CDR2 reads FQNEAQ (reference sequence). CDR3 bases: TGTGCCAGCAGCCCCCCACCGGGGGGAACCGGGGAGCTGTTTTTT. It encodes CASSPPPGGTGELFF.

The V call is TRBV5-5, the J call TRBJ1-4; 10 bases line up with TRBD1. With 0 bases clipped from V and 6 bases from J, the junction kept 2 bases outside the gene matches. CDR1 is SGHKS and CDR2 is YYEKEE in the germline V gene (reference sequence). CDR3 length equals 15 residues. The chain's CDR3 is CASSLGDRGHEKLFF. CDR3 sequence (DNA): TGTGCCAGCAGCTTGGGGGACAGGGGTCATGAAAAACTGTTTTTT.

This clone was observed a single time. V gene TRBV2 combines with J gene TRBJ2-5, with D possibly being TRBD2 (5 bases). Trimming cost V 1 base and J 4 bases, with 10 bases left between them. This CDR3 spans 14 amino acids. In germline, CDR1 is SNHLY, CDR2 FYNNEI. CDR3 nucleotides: TGTGCCAGCAGTGAAGGGAGCGGACTAGAGACCCAGTACTTC. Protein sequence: CASSEGSGLETQYF.

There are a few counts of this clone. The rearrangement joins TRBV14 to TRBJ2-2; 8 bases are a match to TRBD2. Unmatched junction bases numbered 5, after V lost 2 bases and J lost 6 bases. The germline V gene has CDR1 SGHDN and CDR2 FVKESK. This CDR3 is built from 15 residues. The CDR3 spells CASSQFKAGAGELFF. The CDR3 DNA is TGTGCCAGCAGCCAATTTAAAGCGGGAGCCGGGGAGCTGTTTTTT.

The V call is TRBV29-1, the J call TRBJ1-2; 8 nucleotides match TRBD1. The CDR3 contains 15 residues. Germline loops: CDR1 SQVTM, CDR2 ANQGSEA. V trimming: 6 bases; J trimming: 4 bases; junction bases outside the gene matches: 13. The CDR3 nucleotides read TGCAGCGTGGGGCTCGGACAGGGTGACGGCTATGGCTACACCTTC. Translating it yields CSVGLGQGDGYGYTF. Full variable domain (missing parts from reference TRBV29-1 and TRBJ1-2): SAVISQKPSRDICQRGTSLTIQCQVDSQVTMMFWYRQQPGQSLTLIATANQGSEATYESGFVIDKFPISRPNLTFSTLTVSNMSPEDSSIYLCSVGLGQGDGYGYTFGSGTRLTVV.

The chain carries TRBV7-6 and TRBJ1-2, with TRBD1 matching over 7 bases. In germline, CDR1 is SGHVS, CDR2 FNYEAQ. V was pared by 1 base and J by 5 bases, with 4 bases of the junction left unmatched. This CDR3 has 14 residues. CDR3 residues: CASSLGQGAYGYTF. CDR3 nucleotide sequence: TGTGCCAGCAGCTTAGGACAGGGAGCTTATGGCTACACCTTC.

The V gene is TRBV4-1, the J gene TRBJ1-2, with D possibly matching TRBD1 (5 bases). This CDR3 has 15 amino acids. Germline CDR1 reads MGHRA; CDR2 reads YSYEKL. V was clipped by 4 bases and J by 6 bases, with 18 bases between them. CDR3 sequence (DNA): TGCGCCAGCAGCCCCCCTGCTACGGGGGTAAATGGCTACACCTTC. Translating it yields CASSPPATGVNGYTF.

CDR3 region: CASSFNLAGAMGEKLFF. The CDR3 DNA reads TGTGCCAGCAGCTTTAATCTCGCGGGGGCGATGGGAGAAAAACTGTTTTTT. This chain joins TRBV7-9 and TRBJ1-4, with TRBD1 as a possible D gene (6 bases). V lost 3 bases and J 8 bases, leaving 22 bases between the germline ends. In germline, CDR1 is SEHNR, CDR2 FQNEAQ (reference sequence). CDR3 length: 17 residues.

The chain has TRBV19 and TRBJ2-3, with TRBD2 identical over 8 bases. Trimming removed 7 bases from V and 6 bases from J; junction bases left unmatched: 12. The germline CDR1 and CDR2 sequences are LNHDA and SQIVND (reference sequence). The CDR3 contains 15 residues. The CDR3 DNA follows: TGTGCCAGTAACCCGGCGGGAGGCGTTTTTGATACGCAGTATTTT. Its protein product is CASNPAGGVFDTQYF.

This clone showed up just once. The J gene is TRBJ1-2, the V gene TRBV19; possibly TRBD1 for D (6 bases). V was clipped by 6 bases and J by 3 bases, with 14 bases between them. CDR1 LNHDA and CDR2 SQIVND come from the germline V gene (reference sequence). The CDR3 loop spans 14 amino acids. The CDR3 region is CASRSRGFDYGYTF. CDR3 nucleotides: TGTGCCAGTAGGAGCAGGGGATTTGACTATGGCTACACCTTC.

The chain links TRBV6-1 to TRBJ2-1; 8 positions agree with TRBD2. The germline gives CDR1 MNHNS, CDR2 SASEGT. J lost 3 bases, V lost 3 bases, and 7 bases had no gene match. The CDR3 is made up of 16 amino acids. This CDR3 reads CASSDTVSGSYNEQFF. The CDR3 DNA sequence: TGTGCCAGCAGTGATACCGTCAGCGGGAGCTACAATGAGCAGTTCTTC.

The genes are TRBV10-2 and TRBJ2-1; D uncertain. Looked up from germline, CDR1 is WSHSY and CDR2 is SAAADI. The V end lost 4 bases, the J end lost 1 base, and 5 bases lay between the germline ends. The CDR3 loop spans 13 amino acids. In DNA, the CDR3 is TGCGCCAGCAGTGGTCTATCCTACAATGAGCAGTTCTTC. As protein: CASSGLSYNEQFF.

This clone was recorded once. The CDR3 spells CASSSRSGWEETQYF. The CDR3 bases are TGTGCCAGCAGCTCTCGTTCGGGGTGGGAAGAGACCCAGTACTTC. This chain links TRBV5-6 with TRBJ2-5; tentative D call: TRBD2 (5 bases). The V gene lost 3 bases and the J gene lost 3 bases, with 15 bases spanning the gap. The CDR3 is 15 residues long. The germline V gene encodes CDR1 SGHDT and CDR2 YYEEEE.

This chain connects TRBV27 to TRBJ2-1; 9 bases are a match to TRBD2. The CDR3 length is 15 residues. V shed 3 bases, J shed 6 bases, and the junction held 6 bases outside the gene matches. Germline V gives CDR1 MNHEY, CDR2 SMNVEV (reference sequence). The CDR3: CASSFGASGVNEQFF. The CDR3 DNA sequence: TGTGCCAGCAGTTTTGGGGCTAGCGGGGTCAATGAGCAGTTCTTC.

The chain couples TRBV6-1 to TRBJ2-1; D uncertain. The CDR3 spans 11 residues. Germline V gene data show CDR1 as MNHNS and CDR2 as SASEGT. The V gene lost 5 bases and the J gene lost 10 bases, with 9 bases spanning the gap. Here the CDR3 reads CASSYGAEQFF. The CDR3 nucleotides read TGTGCCAGCAGTTATGGAGCGGAGCAGTTCTTC.

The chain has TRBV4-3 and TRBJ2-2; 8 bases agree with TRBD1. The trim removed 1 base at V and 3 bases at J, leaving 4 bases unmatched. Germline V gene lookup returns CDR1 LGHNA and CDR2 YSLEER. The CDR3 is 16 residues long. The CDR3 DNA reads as TGCGCCAGCAGCCAAGCCCACAGGGGGGACACCGGGGAGCTGTTTTTT. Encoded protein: CASSQAHRGDTGELFF.

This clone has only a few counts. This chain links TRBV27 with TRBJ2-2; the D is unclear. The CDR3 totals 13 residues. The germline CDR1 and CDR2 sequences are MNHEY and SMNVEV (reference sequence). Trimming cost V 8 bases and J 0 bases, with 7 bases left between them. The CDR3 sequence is CASRYTNTGELFF. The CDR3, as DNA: TGTGCCAGCCGTTACACGAACACCGGGGAGCTGTTTTTT.

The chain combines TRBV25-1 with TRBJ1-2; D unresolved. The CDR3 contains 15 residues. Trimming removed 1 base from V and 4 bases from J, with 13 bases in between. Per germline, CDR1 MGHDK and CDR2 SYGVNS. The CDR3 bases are TGTGCCAGCAGTGAATCCTATGGGCTGAGCTATGGCTACACCTTC. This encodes CASSESYGLSYGYTF.

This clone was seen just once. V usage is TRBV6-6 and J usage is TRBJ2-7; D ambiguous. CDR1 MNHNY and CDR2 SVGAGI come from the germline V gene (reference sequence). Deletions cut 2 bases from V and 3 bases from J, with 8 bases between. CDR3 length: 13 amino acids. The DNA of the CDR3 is TGTGCCAGCAGTTACGCGGCGAGCTACGAGCAGTACGTC. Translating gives CASSYAASYEQYV.

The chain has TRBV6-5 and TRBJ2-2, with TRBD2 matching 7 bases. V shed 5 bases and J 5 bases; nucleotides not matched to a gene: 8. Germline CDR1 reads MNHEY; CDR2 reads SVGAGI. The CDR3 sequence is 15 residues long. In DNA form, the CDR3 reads TGTGCCAGCAGTCCCGACGGGGGGTGGACCGGGGAGCTGTTTTTT. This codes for CASSPDGGWTGELFF.

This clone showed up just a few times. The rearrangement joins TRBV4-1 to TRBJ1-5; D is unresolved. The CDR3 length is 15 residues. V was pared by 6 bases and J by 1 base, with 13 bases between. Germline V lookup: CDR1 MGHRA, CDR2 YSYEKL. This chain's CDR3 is CASSQVERSNQPQHF. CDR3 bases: TGCGCCAGCAGTCAGGTCGAGAGAAGCAATCAGCCCCAGCATTTT.

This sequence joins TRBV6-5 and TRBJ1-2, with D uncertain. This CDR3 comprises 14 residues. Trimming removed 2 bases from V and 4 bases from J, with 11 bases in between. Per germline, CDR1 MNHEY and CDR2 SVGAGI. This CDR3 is CASSYGGPFYGYTF. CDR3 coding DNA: TGTGCCAGCAGTTACGGCGGCCCATTCTATGGCTACACCTTC.

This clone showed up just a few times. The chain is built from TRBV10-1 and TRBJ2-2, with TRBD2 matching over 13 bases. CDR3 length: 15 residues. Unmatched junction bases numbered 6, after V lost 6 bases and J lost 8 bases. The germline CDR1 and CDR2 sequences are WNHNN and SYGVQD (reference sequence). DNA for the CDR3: TGCGCCAGCAGCCCACTAGCGGGAGGGACTGGGGAGCTGTTTTTT. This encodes CASSPLAGGTGELFF.

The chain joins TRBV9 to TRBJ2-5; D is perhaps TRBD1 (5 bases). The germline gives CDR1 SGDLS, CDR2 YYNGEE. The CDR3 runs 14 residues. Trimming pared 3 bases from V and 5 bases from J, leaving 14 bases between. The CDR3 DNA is TGTGCCAGCAGCGCCAACTCAGGGTTCGAGACCCAGTACTTC. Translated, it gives CASSANSGFETQYF.

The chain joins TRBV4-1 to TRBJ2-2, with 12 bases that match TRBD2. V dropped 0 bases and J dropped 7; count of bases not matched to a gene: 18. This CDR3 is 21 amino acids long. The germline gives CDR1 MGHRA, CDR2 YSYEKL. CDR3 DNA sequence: TGCGCCAGCAGCCAAGAATATAGTATTGCACTAGCGGGGGGAAACCGCGGGGAGCTGTTTTTT. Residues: CASSQEYSIALAGGNRGELFF.